This passage covers 13 T cell receptor beta chains from one sample sequenced in a study of cytomegalovirus exposure and HLA in healthy donors (dated by TCRdb to about 2017). The library came from the immunoSEQ multiplex PCR assay. For the multiplex PCR, a mixture combining 60 forward primers for TCR Vbeta segments and 13 reverse primers for TCR Jbeta segments was used. The table comes from immuneACCESS by way of TCRdb, which keeps in-frame sequences with V and J called. Part of the clones is missing from these tables; in studies checked, under half for an unresolved V gene and the rest for unknown reasons. This sample holds 95,000 to 150,000 clones; 65% to 90% were observed only once. The leading ten clones occupy 2.1% of the sample. Sequencing used PBMCs. The receptors come from a man aged 30 to 45 in good health and CMV-seronegative.

The chain carries TRBV30 and TRBJ2-7; TRBD2 aligns across 7 bases. The V segment lost 4 bases and the J segment 6 bases; nucleotides outside the gene matches: 9. There are 13 residues in the CDR3. Germline V gene lookup returns CDR1 GTSNPN and CDR2 SVGIG (reference sequence). The CDR3 region is CAWMSGVSPEQYF. In DNA form, the CDR3 reads TGTGCCTGGATGAGCGGGGTATCCCCCGAGCAGTACTTC. Looking up the rest from reference TRBV30 and TRBJ2-7 gives the full variable domain: SQTIHQWPATLVQPVGSPLSLECTVEGTSNPNLYWYRQAAGRGLQLLFYSVGIGQISSEVPQNLSASRPQDRQFILSSKKLLLSDSGFYLCAWMSGVSPEQYFGPGTRLTVT.

The chain has TRBV19 and TRBJ2-1, with a tentative D call TRBD2 (5 bases). This CDR3 is 14 amino acids long. Germline V gene sequence: CDR1 LNHDA, CDR2 SQIVND (reference sequence). V lost 1 base and J 8 bases, leaving 12 bases between the germline ends. CDR3 in DNA: TGTGCCAGTAGTATAGGTCCGGGGTTGGATGAGCAGTTCTTC. It is translated as CASSIGPGLDEQFF. The full variable domain, with the rest looked up from reference TRBV19 and TRBJ2-1, is DGGITQSPKYLFRKEGQNVTLSCEQNLNHDAMYWYRQDPGQGLRLIYYSQIVNDFQKGDIAEGYSVSREKKESFPLTVTSAQKNPTAFYLCASSIGPGLDEQFFGPGTRLTVL.

This clone was recorded once. The J gene is TRBJ2-7, the V gene TRBV7-8; the match to TRBD1 covers 8 bases. This CDR3 contains 15 residues. CDR1 is SGHVS and CDR2 is FQNEAQ in the germline V gene. Trimming cost V 6 bases and J 4 bases; bases outside gene matches: 11. Written as DNA, the CDR3 is TGTGCCAGCAGAAGGACCGACGACAGGGGTTACGAGCAGTACTTC. It specifies CASRRTDDRGYEQYF.

The gene calls are TRBV2 and TRBJ1-5; D gene uncertain. Germline-derived CDR1 and CDR2 are SNHLY and FYNNEI. V was trimmed by 4 bases and J by 7 bases, leaving 14 bases between them. The CDR3 runs 14 residues. This CDR3 reads CASSGHLYGQPQHF. The CDR3 DNA reads TGTGCCAGCAGTGGACATTTATACGGACAGCCCCAGCATTTT.

The CDR3 sequence: CASSLAGGPDEQYF. In DNA, the CDR3 is TGCGCCAGCAGCTTGGCGGGGGGCCCCGACGAGCAGTACTTC. The V call is TRBV5-1, the J call TRBJ2-7; weak D call: TRBD2 (7 bases). There are 14 residues in the CDR3. Germline lookup yields CDR1 SGHRS and CDR2 YFSETQ. Between the trimmed V and J ends, which lost 0 bases and 5 bases, there was a span of 12 bases.

The chain uses TRBV6-1 and TRBJ2-1; the match to TRBD2 covers 11 bases. J lost 10 bases, V lost 0 bases, and 8 bases had no gene match. The CDR3 extends over 16 amino acids. Germline V gene sequence: CDR1 MNHNS, CDR2 SASEGT. The CDR3 spells CASSEAALAGALEQFF. DNA of the CDR3: TGTGCCAGCAGTGAAGCCGCACTAGCGGGGGCCTTAGAGCAGTTCTTC.

The chain joins TRBV5-6 to TRBJ2-7, with no clear D. This CDR3 is built from 16 residues. Per the germline V gene, CDR1 is SGHDT and CDR2 is YYEEEE. With 4 bases removed from V and 3 bases from J, the gap between germline ends came to 20 bases. The CDR3, as DNA: TGTGCCAGCAGCCTTTCACACTCAGGTCCCCTCTACGAGCAGTACTTC. Its translation: CASSLSHSGPLYEQYF.

The chain uses TRBV19 and TRBJ1-1; no firm D call. The CDR3 contains 14 residues. The V gene's germline CDR1 is LNHDA and CDR2 SQIVND (reference sequence). The germline V and J ends were trimmed by 6 bases and 1 base, with 12 bases remaining between them. As DNA, the CDR3 is TGTGCCAGTAGCCCCGACGGGGAGAACACTGAAGCTTTCTTT. Its protein product is CASSPDGENTEAFF. The full variable domain, completed using reference TRBV19 and TRBJ1-1, is DGGITQSPKYLFRKEGQNVTLSCEQNLNHDAMYWYRQDPGQGLRLIYYSQIVNDFQKGDIAEGYSVSREKKESFPLTVTSAQKNPTAFYLCASSPDGENTEAFFGQGTRLTVV.

This rearrangement joins TRBV27 to TRBJ2-7; 10 bases line up with TRBD2. The CDR3 is made up of 15 amino acids. Unmatched junction bases numbered 7, after V lost 2 bases and J lost 6 bases. Looked up from germline, CDR1 is MNHEY and CDR2 is SMNVEV (reference sequence). The DNA of the CDR3 is TGTGCCAGCAGTTTAAAGAGTCTAGCGGGGGCCGAGCAGTACTTC. The encoded protein is CASSLKSLAGAEQYF.

V gene TRBV5-1 combines with J gene TRBJ2-7; D unclear. Germline CDR1 reads SGHRS; CDR2 reads YFSETQ. The CDR3 contains 11 residues. Trimming took 2 bases from V and 5 from J, leaving 5 bases between them. CDR3 in DNA: TGCGCCAGCAGCTTCGCGGACGAGCAGTACTTC. It codes for CASSFADEQYF.

This sequence joins TRBV6-5 and TRBJ2-1, with 7 bases identical to TRBD1. CDR3 length equals 14 residues. Germline V gene sequence: CDR1 MNHEY, CDR2 SVGAGI. J gave up 6 bases and V 7 bases, and 9 bases lay outside the gene matches. This CDR3 reads CASTTGVIGNEQFF. The CDR3 bases are TGTGCCAGCACTACAGGGGTTATAGGCAATGAGCAGTTCTTC.

The rearrangement uses TRBV7-9 and TRBJ1-6; D may be TRBD1 (5 bases). Germline assignment: CDR1 SEHNR and CDR2 FQNEAQ (reference sequence). V was cut by 4 bases and J by 7 bases, with 11 bases left in between. The CDR3 extends over 14 amino acids. CDR3 loop: CASSSGFRNSPLHF. DNA of the CDR3: TGTGCCAGCAGCTCAGGGTTCAGAAATTCACCCCTCCACTTT.

The gene calls are TRBV28 and TRBJ1-1; D unclear. The CDR3 length is 16 residues. Germline V gene lookup returns CDR1 MDHEN and CDR2 SYDVKM. The germline V and J ends were trimmed by 2 bases and 0 bases, with 13 bases remaining between them. The CDR3: CASSLRVRPVNTEAFF. The CDR3, as DNA: TGTGCCAGCAGTTTACGGGTACGGCCCGTGAACACTGAAGCTTTCTTT.